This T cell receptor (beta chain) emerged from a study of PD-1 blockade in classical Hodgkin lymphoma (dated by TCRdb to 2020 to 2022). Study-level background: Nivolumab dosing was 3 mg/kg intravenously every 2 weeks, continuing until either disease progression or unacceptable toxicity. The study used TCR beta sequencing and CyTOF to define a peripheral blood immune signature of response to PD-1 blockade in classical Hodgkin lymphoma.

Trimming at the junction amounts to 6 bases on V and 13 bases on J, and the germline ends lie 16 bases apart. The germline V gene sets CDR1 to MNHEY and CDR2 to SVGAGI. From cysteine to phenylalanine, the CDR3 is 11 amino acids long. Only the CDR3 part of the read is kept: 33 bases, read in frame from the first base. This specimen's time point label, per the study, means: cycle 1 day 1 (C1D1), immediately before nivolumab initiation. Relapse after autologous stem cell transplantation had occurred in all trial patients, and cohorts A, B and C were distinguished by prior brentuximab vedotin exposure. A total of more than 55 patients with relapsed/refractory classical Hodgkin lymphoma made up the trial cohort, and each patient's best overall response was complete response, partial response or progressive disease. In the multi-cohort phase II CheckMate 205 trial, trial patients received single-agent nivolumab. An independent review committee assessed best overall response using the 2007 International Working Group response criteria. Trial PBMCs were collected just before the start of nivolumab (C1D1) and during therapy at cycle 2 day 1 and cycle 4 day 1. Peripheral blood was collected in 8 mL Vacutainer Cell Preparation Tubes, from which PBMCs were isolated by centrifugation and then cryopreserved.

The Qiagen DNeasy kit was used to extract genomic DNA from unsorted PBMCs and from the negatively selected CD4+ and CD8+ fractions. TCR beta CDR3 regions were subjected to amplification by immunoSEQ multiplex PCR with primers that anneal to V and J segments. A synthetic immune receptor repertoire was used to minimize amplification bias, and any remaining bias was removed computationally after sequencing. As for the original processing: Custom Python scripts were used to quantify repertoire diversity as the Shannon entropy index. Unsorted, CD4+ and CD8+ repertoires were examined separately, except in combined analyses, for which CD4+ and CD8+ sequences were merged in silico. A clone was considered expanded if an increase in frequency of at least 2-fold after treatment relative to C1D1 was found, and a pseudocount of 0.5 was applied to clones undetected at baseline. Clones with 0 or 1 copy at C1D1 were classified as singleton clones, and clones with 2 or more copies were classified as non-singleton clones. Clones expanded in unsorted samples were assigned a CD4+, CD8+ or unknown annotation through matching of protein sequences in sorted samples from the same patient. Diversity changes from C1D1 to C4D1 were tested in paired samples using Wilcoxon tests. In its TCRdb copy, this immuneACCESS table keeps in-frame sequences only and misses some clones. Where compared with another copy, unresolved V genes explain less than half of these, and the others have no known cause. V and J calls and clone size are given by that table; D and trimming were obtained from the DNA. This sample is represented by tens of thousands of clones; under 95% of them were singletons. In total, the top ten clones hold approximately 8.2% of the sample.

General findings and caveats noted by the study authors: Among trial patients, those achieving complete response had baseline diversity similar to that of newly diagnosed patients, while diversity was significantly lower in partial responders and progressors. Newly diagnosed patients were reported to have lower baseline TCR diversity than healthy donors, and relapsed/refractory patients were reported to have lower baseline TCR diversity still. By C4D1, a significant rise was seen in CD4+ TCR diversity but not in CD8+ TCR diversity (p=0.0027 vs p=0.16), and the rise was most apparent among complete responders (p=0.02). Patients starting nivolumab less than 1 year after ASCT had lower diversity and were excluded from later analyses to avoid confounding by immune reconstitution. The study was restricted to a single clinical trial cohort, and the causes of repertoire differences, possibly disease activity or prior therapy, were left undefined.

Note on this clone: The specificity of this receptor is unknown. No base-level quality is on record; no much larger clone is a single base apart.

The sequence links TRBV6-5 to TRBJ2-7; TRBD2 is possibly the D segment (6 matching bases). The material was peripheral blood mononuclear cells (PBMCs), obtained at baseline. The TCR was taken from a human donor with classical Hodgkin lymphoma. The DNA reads TGTGCCAGCAGGACCGGGACTCATCATTACTTC. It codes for CASRTGTHHYF.